Below, 3 T cell receptor beta chains from the same sample are listed, as sequenced in a study of human T cells and chemical hapten exposure (dated by TCRdb to about 2021). Receptor amplification or capture employed RACE. Sequenced using a NextSeq 500. TCRdb took the public reads, trimmed them with fastp at Q25, ran MiXCR for clone calling and kept in-frame beta chains. Every distinct CDR3 protein forms one entry, paired with its most common genes and DNA. Recorded for this sample are roughly 43,000 distinct CDR3 sequences; about 9.6% of them occurred a single time. 14% of the sample belongs to the ten largest clones. The time point label, as the study defines it: patch test 2, 6 weeks after DPC sensitization. This specimen's treatment or condition label, interpreted: therapeutic diphenylcyclopropenone sensitization with weekly scalp DPC. Total RNA was extracted from unfractionated whole blood collected in Tempus Blood RNA tubes.

The sequences come from whole blood, collected in connection with sensitization to the hapten diphenylcyclopropenone (DPC). These TCRs come from a woman in her thirties with alopecia areata. Some clones in this sample may be carry-over from other donors' samples.

The chain combines TRBV4-2 with TRBJ2-5; D possibly corresponds to TRBD1 (6 bases). V lost 4 bases, J lost 5 bases, and 23 bases lay in between. The CDR3 is 17 residues long. CDR1 LGHNA and CDR2 YNFKEQ come from the germline V gene. The CDR3 bases are TGTGCCAGCAGCCGCATCAGGGGAAACGAAGGGATGGAGACCCAGTACTTC. This gives the protein CASSRIRGNEGMETQYF.

In its sample, this clonotype was seen many times. The chain links TRBV12-3 or TRBV12-4 to TRBJ2-3; TRBD1 might be the D (6 bases). CDR3 size: 14 residues. Trimming took 3 bases from V and 5 from J, leaving 12 bases between them. The CDR3 DNA follows: TGTGCCAGCAGTTTTACGGCAGGGGAAGATACGCAGTATTTT. This gives the protein CASSFTAGEDTQYF.

The chain links TRBV7-2 to TRBJ1-2, with D possibly being TRBD1 (6 bases). The CDR3 contains 15 residues. CDR1 and CDR2 from the germline V gene are SGHTA and FQGNSA. V gave up 1 base and J gave up 5 bases, with 14 bases separating them. The CDR3 DNA follows: TGTGCCAGCAGCTTAGGGGCGGGGGACACGTATGGCTACACCTTC. Its protein is CASSLGAGDTYGYTF.